This entry describes one TCR beta chain. As yet, its antigen is unknown. This specimen belongs to a study of cytomegalovirus exposure and HLA in healthy donors. Primers for the PCR totalled 60 Vbeta and 13 Jbeta. Generated by immunoSEQ multiplex PCR, the TCRdb table keeps only in-frame clones and is missing some. The data hold 110,000 to 150,000 clones, with 9.4% observed a single time. CDR3 size: 18 residues. The trim removed 4 bases at V and 4 bases at J, leaving 17 bases unmatched. Germline loops: CDR1 SGHRS, CDR2 YFSETQ. Broader study findings: TCR beta sequences numbering roughly 18,000 were associated with HLA alleles at 0.05 false discovery rate in a later analysis.

Sequencing was done on a sample of PBMCs. This chain links TRBV5-1 with TRBJ1-2, with 9 bases fitting TRBD1. The receptor was derived from a male donor in good health and CMV-seronegative. In DNA, the CDR3 is TGCGCCAGCAGCCTAAGTCCCGGGACAGGGATCCGAGCCTATGGCTACACCTTC. Amino acids: CASSLSPGTGIRAYGYTF. Full variable domain (remainder filled in from reference TRBV5-1 and TRBJ1-2): KAGVTQTPRYLIKTRGQQVTLSCSPISGHRSVSWYQQTPGQGLQFLFEYFSETQRNKGNFPGRFSGRQFSNSRSEMNVSTLELGDSALYLCASSLSPGTGIRAYGYTFGSGTRLTVV.